A single sample is the source of the 7 T cell receptor beta chains below, sequenced in a study of cytomegalovirus exposure and HLA in healthy donors. It was with 60 Vbeta and 13 Jbeta primers that the PCR ran. Method: immunoSEQ multiplex PCR; TCRdb's copy keeps in-frame clones and lacks some. This table holds some 250,000 clones, about four fifths found once. The sequencing input was PBMCs. The receptors derive from a woman aged 35 to 49 in good health and CMV-seropositive.

V is TRBV10-3 and J is TRBJ1-3; tentative D call: TRBD1 (5 bases). The germline CDR1 and CDR2 sequences are ENHRY and SYGVKD. V lost 5 bases, J lost 0 bases, and 11 bases lay in between. The CDR3 contains 15 residues. The CDR3 sequence: CAISNQQDSGNTIYF. For the CDR3, the DNA is TGTGCCATCAGTAATCAACAGGACTCTGGAAACACCATATATTTT.

The rearrangement links TRBV11-3 to TRBJ1-1; possible D gene TRBD1, 6 bases. Between the trimmed V and J ends, which lost 4 bases and 3 bases, there was a span of 15 bases. The CDR3 is 15 residues long. CDR1 and CDR2 from the germline V gene are SGHNT and YENEEA. CDR3 region: CASSSDRNLDTEAFF. The CDR3, as DNA: TGTGCCAGCAGCTCAGACAGGAATCTGGACACTGAAGCTTTCTTT.

For this clone: Other nucleotide sequences from this sample produce the same CDR3. This rearrangement joins TRBV9 to TRBJ2-3; 13 bases fit TRBD2. Trimming removed 0 bases from V and 4 bases from J; junction bases left unmatched: 5. Germline V lookup: CDR1 SGDLS, CDR2 YYNGEE. CDR3 length: 17 residues. The CDR3 DNA reads TGTGCCAGCAGCGTAGGAACTAGCGGGGGGGCCGCAGATACGCAGTATTTT. Amino acids: CASSVGTSGGAADTQYF.

The chain has TRBV2 and TRBJ2-3; 9 bases line up with TRBD1. Trimming at V came to 9 bases and at J to 1 base, leaving 11 bases not matched to a gene. CDR1 and CDR2 from the germline V gene are SNHLY and FYNNEI. This CDR3 spans 16 amino acids. CDR3 loop: CARGQGRGSGTDTQYF. For the CDR3, the DNA is TGTGCCAGAGGACAGGGGAGGGGAAGTGGCACAGATACGCAGTATTTT. The full variable domain, its missing parts supplied by reference TRBV2 and TRBJ2-3, is EPEVTQTPSHQVTQMGQEVILRCVPISNHLYFYWYRQILGQKVEFLVSFYNNEISEKSEIFDDQFSVERPDGSNFTLKIRSTKLEDSAMYFCARGQGRGSGTDTQYFGPGTRLTVL.

The chain employs TRBV11-3 and TRBJ1-1, with 8 positions matching TRBD1. CDR3 length equals 15 residues. Germline V CDR1 and CDR2: SGHNT, YENEEA. The J segment lost 0 bases and the V segment lost 5 bases, leaving 5 bases of the junction unmatched. The CDR3 is CASSPWTGLNTEAFF. The CDR3, as DNA: TGTGCCAGCAGCCCTTGGACAGGGTTGAACACTGAAGCTTTCTTT.

This clone appeared a single time. The chain recombines TRBV30 with TRBJ2-1; D may be TRBD1 (6 bases). The V end lost 3 bases, the J end lost 4 bases, and 16 bases lay between the germline ends. The germline CDR1 and CDR2 sequences are GTSNPN and SVGIG (reference sequence). The CDR3 contains 15 residues. Here the CDR3 reads CAWRGDATGYNEQFF. For the CDR3, the DNA is TGTGCCTGGAGGGGAGACGCCACAGGGTACAATGAGCAGTTCTTC. The full variable domain, in which reference TRBV30 and TRBJ2-1 provide the parts outside the CDR3, is SQTIHQWPATLVQPVGSPLSLECTVEGTSNPNLYWYRQAAGRGLQLLFYSVGIGQISSEVPQNLSASRPQDRQFILSSKKLLLSDSGFYLCAWRGDATGYNEQFFGPGTRLTVL.

V is TRBV5-4 and J is TRBJ2-7; TRBD2 matches 8 bases. V lost 0 bases to trimming and J lost 4 bases; unmatched junction nucleotides: 6. Germline V gene sequence: CDR1 SGHNT, CDR2 YYREEE (reference sequence). The CDR3 sequence is 15 residues long. The CDR3 sequence: CASSLEPSGGYEQYF. CDR3 coding DNA: TGTGCCAGCAGCTTGGAGCCCAGCGGGGGATACGAGCAGTACTTC.